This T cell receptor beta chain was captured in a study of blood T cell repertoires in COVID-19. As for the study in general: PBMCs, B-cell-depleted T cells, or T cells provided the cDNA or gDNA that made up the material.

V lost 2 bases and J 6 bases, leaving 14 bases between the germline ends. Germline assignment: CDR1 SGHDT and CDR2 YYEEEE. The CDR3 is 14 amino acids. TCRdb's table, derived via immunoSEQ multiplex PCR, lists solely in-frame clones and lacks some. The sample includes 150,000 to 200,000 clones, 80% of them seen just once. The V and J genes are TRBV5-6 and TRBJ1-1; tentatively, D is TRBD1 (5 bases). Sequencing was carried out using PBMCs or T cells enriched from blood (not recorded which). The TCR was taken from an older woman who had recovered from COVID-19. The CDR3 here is CASSLDRETSEAFF. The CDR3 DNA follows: TGTGCCAGCAGCTTAGACAGAGAAACCTCTGAAGCTTTCTTT.